This TCR beta chain was retrieved from a study of graft-versus-host responses after intestinal transplantation (dated by TCRdb to 2020 to 2022). Background for the entire study: The transplants that recipients received were multivisceral, liver-intestinal, or isolated intestinal. After intestinal transplantation, graft-versus-host and host-versus-graft alloreactive T cell clones were followed in the graft, circulation and bone marrow using bulk TCR-beta CDR3 sequencing. A peak of at least 4% donor T cells among recipient peripheral blood mononuclear cells was the definition used for donor T cell macrochimerism. Rather than being sequenced by the commercial service, samples from a few later patients were sequenced in-house on an Illumina MiSeq and processed with MiXCR. The cohort enrolled 20 to 25 intestinal transplant recipients, one of whom was a retransplant, and a few patients without pretransplant specimens were excluded. Alloreactive clones were identified by sequencing pre-transplant mixed lymphocyte reaction products and comparing these products with unstimulated pre-transplant donor and recipient T cells. Every recipient was given anti-thymocyte globulin induction, followed by 3 to 4 years of maintenance tacrolimus and steroids.

Study-wide conclusions, independent of this receptor: Early after transplant, peak levels of circulating GvH clones were found to be associated with declines in HvG clones. High GvH to HvG T cell clonal ratios were observed in the allografts of patients with donor T cell macrochimerism. The relatively low number and heterogeneity of intestinal transplant patients limited the conclusions. GvH clones were found in recipient bone marrow, and some of the GvH clones appeared earlier in ileal mucosa or blood, which is consistent with an intestinal mucosal origin.

Library preparation used the immunoSEQ multiplex PCR assay. For most patients, genomic DNA was isolated with the Qiagen DNeasy Blood and Tissue Kit and sent frozen to Adaptive Biotechnologies for TCR sequencing. Adaptive Biotechnologies carried out high-throughput TCR-beta CDR3 sequencing of genomic DNA for most patients. Turning to the authors' computational methods: Adaptive's ImmunoSEQ software supplied the TCR sequencing data for 15 to 20 patients, while MiXCR and VDJtools were used to process a few other patients. To correct CD4 versus CD8 sorting errors, sequences present in both subsets at a frequency ratio below 5:1 were removed. CDR3 nucleotide sequences shared by donor and recipient were removed because the origin of these sequences could not be assigned. Alloreactive clones required at least 2-fold expansion over unstimulated cells and minimum CFSE-low frequency of 0.002% (template counts) or 0.001% (read counts). Clones detected in sequenced pre-transplant spleen, lymph node, or MLR CFSE-low populations of the donor or recipient were defined as mappable. Cumulative frequency of alloreactive clones was calculated as a percentage of all sequences weighted by copy number. As stored in TCRdb, this immuneACCESS dataset retains in-frame rearrangements with V and J assigned. A fraction of the clones does not appear; measured against another copy, unresolved V genes explain less than half of the discrepancy, and the remainder lacks a known reason. For V, J and clone size, that table is used; D and trimming come from the DNA. This sample has around 90,000 clones in its table, and 80% to 95% of those were observed once. The leading ten clones occupy approximately 0.3% of the sample.

The time point tag for this specimen amounts to: cells obtained before transplantation from donor or recipient. CD3+CD4+ and CD3+CD8+ populations were FACS-sorted from unstimulated pre-transplant donor and recipient cells taken from spleen or lymph nodes. The CDR3 runs 15 amino acids, cysteine and phenylalanine included. Only the CDR3 DNA stays, 45 bases, in frame from base 1. The germline V gene gives CDR1 as SGHRS and CDR2 as YFSETQ. V and J are trimmed by 3 bases and 6 bases, and the gene matches miss 6 bases of the junction. Points on this clone: Its antigen remains unidentified. The record has no base qualities; no much larger clone is one base away.

The sample in question was unstimulated CD4+ T cells sorted from spleen or lymph node cells, obtained before intestinal transplant. Recombination joined TRBV5-1 with TRBJ2-3, and 11 bases in between align with TRBD2. The source of this sequence is a human donor who received an intestinal transplant. The CDR3 amino acid sequence is: CASSSPTSGTDTQYF. The nucleotide sequence reads TGCGCCAGCAGCTCCCCGACTAGCGGGACCGATACGCAGTATTTT.